This TCR beta chain was documented in a study of shared clonotypes between healthy human individuals. Notes on the study in general: Compared with memory subsets, naive subsets generally had larger estimated richness. Since donors were few, the genetic and exposure-history diversity represented was limited. A handful of donors shared 4.5% to 6.5% of their naive CD4 clonotypes.

An even split of each subset's genomic DNA across several immunoSEQ plates was performed. TCRdb's table, derived via immunoSEQ multiplex PCR, lists solely in-frame clones and lacks some. Of roughly 2,500,000 clones in the sample, over 85% were seen once. Germline V gives CDR1 MNHNY, CDR2 SVGAGI (reference sequence). The CDR3 covers 14 residues. The V and J ends lost 6 bases and 0 bases respectively, with 9 bases between them. For this clone: Its target is not known.

The receptor was derived from a man aged 18 to 29 in good health. Some clones in this sample may be carry-over from other donors' samples. The sequencing sample was made of naive CD4+ T cells from PBMCs. Subset reported: CD45RA+ positively selected. The rearrangement joins TRBV6-6 to TRBJ1-5; possible D gene TRBD1, 5 bases. The CDR3 region has the DNA TGTGCCAGCAGGGACACCCATAGCAATCAGCCCCAGCATTTT. Translating gives CASRDTHSNQPQHF.